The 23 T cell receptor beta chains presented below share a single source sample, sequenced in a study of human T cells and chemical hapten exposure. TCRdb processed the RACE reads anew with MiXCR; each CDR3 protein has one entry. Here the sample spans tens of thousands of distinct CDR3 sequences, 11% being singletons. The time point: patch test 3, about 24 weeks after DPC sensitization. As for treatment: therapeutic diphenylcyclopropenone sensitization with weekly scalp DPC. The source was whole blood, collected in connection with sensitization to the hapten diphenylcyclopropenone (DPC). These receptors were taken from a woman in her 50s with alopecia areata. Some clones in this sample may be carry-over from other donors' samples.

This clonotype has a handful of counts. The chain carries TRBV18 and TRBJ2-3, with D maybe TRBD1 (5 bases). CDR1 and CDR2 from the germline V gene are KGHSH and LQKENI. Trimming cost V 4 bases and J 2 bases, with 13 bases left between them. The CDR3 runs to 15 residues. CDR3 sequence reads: CASSRPRADTDTQYF. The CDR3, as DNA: TGTGCCAGCTCACGGCCCAGGGCTGACACAGATACGCAGTATTTT. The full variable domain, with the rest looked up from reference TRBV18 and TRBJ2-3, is NAGVMQNPRHLVRRRGQEARLRCSPMKGHSHVYWYRQLPEEGLKFMVYLQKENIIDESGMPKERFSAEFPKEGPSILRIQQVVRGDSAAYFCASSRPRADTDTQYFGPGTRLTVL.

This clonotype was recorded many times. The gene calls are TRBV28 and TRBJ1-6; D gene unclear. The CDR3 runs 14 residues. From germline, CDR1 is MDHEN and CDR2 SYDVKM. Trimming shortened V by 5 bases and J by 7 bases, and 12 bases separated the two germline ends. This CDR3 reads CASSPSGSNSPLHF. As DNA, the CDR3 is TGTGCCAGCAGTCCCTCCGGGTCCAATTCACCCCTCCACTTT.

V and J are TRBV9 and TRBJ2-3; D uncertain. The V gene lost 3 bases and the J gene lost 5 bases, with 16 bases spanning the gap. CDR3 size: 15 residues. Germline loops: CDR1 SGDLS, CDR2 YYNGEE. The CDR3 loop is CASSEEGRRGDTQYF. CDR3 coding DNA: TGTGCCAGCAGCGAAGAAGGGCGGAGAGGAGATACGCAGTATTTT.

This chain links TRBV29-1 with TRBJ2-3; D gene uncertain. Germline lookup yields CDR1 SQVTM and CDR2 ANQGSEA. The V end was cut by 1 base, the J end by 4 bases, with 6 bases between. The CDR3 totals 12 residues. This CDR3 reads CSVEGVSDTQYF. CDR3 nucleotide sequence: TGCAGCGTTGAAGGGGTTTCAGATACGCAGTATTTT.

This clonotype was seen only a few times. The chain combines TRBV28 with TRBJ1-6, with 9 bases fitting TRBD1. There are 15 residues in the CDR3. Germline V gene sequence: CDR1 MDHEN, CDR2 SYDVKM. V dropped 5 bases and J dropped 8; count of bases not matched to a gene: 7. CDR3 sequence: CASSGRDRVYSPLHF. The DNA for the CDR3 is TGTGCCAGCAGTGGGAGGGACAGGGTATATTCACCCCTCCACTTT.

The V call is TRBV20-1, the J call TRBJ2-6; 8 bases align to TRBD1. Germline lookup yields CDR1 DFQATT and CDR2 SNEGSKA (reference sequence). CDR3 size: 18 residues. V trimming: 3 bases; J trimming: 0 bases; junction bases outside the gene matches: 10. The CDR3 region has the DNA TGCAGTGCTAGCGGACAGGGAGCCTCTTTCTCTGGGGCCAACGTCCTGACTTTC. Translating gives CSASGQGASFSGANVLTF.

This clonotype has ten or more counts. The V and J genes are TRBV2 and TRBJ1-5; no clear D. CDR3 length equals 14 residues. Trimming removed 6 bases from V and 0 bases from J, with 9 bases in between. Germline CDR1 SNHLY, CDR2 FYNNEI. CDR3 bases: TGTGCCAGCAGGCTGGGAACTAGCAATCAGCCCCAGCATTTT. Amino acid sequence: CASRLGTSNQPQHF.

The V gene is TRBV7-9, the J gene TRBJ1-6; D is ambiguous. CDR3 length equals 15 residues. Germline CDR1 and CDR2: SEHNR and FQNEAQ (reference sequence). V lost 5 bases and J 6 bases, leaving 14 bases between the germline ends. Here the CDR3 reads CASSAPLSLNSPLHF. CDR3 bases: TGTGCCAGCAGCGCCCCCCTCTCTCTTAATTCACCCCTCCACTTT.

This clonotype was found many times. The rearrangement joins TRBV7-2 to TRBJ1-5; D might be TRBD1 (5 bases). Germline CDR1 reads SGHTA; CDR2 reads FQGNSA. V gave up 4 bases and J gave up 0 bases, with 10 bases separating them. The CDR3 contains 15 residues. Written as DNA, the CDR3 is TGTGCCAGCAGCTGGGACCCATATAGCAATCAGCCCCAGCATTTT. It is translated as CASSWDPYSNQPQHF.

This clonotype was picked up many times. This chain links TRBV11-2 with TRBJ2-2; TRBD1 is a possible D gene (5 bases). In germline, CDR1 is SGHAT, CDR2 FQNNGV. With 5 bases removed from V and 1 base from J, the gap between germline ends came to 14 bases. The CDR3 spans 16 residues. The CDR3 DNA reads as TGTGCCAGCAGCCTAAGGGGATTTCGGAACACCGGGGAGCTGTTTTTT. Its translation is CASSLRGFRNTGELFF.

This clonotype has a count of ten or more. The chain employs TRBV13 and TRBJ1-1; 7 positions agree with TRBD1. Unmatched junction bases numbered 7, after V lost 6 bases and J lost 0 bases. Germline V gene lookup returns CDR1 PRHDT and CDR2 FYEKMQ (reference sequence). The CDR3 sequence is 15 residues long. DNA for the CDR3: TGTGCCAGCAGAGAACAGGGACAGATGAACACTGAAGCTTTCTTT. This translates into CASREQGQMNTEAFF.

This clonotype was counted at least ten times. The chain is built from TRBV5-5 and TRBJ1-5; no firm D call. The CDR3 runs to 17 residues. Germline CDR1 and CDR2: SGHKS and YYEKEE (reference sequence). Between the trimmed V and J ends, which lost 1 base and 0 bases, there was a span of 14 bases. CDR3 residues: CASSLLVVQYSNQPQHF. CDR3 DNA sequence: TGTGCCAGCAGCTTGTTGGTGGTGCAGTATAGCAATCAGCCCCAGCATTTT. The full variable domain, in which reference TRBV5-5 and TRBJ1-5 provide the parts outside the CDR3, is DAGVTQSPTHLIKTRGQQVTLRCSPISGHKSVSWYQQVLGQGPQFIFQYYEKEERGRGNFPDRFSARQFPNYSSELNVNALLLGDSALYLCASSLLVVQYSNQPQHFGDGTRLSIL.

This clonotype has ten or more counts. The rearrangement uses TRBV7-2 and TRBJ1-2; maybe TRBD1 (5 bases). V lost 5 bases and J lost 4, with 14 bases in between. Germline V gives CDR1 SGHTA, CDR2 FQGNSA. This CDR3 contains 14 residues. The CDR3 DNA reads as TGTGCCAGCAGCCCAGGGCCCACAGGCTATGGCTACACCTTC. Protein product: CASSPGPTGYGYTF. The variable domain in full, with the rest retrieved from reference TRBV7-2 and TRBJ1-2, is GAGVSQSPSNKVTEKGKDVELRCDPISGHTALYWYRQSLGQGLEFLIYFQGNSAPDKSGLPSDRFSAERTGGSVSTLTIQRTQQEDSAVYLCASSPGPTGYGYTFGSGTRLTVV.

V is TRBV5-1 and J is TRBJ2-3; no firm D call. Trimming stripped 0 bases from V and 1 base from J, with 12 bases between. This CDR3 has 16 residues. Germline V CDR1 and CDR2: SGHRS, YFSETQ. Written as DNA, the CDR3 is TGCGCCAGCAGCTTGGATCTCTTTGGTGGCACAGATACGCAGTATTTT. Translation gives CASSLDLFGGTDTQYF.

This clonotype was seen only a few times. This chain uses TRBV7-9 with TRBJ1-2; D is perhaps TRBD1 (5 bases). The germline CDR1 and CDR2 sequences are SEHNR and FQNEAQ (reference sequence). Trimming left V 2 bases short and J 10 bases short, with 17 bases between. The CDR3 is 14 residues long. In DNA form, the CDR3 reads TGTGCCAGCAGCTTACCCCGTGGCAGGGACCCCTACACCTTC. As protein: CASSLPRGRDPYTF. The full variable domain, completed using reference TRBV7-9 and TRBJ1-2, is DTGVSQNPRHKITKRGQNVTFRCDPISEHNRLYWYRQTLGQGPEFLTYFQNEAQLEKSRLLSDRFSAERPKGSFSTLEIQRTEQGDSAMYLCASSLPRGRDPYTFGSGTRLTVV.

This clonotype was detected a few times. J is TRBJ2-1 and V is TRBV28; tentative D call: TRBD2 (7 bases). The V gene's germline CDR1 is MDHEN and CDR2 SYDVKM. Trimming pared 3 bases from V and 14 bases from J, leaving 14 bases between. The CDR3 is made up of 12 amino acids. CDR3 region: CASSLPGRTEFF. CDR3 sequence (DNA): TGTGCCAGCAGTTTGCCCGGGAGGACAGAGTTCTTC.

CDR3: CASSEASSGIGGELFF. The CDR3 nucleotides are TGTGCCAGCAGTGAAGCATCGAGCGGCATTGGGGGGGAGCTGTTTTTT. The rearrangement uses TRBV2 and TRBJ2-2; tentatively, D is TRBD2 (5 bases). V lost 0 bases to trimming and J lost 8 bases, with 16 bases between them. CDR1 is SNHLY and CDR2 is FYNNEI in the germline V gene. The CDR3 has 16 residues.

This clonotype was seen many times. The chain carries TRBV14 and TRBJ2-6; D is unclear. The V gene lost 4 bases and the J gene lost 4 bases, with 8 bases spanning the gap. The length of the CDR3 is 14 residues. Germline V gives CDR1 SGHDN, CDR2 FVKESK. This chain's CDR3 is CASSPLPGANVLTF. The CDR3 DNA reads TGTGCCAGCAGCCCCCTACCGGGGGCCAACGTCCTGACTTTC.

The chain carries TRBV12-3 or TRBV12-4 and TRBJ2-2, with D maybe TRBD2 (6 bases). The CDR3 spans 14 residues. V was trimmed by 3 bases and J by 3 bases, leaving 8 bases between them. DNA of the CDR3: TGTGCCAGCAGTTTTTGGGGGGACACCGGGGAGCTGTTTTTT. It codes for CASSFWGDTGELFF.

CDR3 region: CASSPVQGGSNQPQHF. CDR3 nucleotides: TGTGCCAGCAGTCCTGTCCAGGGAGGAAGCAATCAGCCCCAGCATTTT. The rearrangement joins TRBV6-1 to TRBJ1-5; a weak D match, TRBD1 (5 bases). Germline-derived CDR1 and CDR2 are MNHNS and SASEGT. CDR3 length: 16 residues. V shed 5 bases and J shed 1 base, with 15 bases lying between them.

The CDR3 protein is CASSFPPWPLPGANVLTF. The CDR3 nucleotides read TGTGCCAGTAGTTTTCCCCCCTGGCCTCTACCTGGGGCCAACGTCCTGACTTTC. The V gene is TRBV19, the J gene TRBJ2-6; D gene ambiguous. V lost 5 bases and J 2 bases, leaving 19 bases between the germline ends. This CDR3 spans 18 amino acids. Per the germline V gene, CDR1 is LNHDA and CDR2 is SQIVND (reference sequence).

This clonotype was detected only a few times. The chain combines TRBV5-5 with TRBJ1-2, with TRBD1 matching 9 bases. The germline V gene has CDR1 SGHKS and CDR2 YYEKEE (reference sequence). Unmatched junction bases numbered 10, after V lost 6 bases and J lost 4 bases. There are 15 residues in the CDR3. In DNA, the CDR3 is TGTGCCAGCATCCTAAGTACAGGGGGCGGCTATGGCTACACCTTC. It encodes CASILSTGGGYGYTF.

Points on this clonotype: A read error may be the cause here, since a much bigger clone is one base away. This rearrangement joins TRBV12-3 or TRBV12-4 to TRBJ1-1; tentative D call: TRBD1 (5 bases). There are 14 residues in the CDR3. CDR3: CASTLGPPNTEALF. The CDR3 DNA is TGTGCCAGCACCCTGGGACCGCCGAACACTGAAGCTTTGTTT.